This TCR beta chain stems from a study of T cells in Graves' hyperthyroidism and ophthalmopathy. CDR3 size: 12 residues. V was clipped by 10 bases and J by 2 bases, with 11 bases between them. Germline V lookup: CDR1 ENHRY, CDR2 SYGVKD. This clonotype has ten or more counts. Its specificity is unknown. Researchers amplified the TCR beta CDR3 regions from RNA transcripts. The HTBI primer set served for first-round RT-PCR of the TCR CDR3. TCRdb fed the multiplex PCR reads into MiXCR, producing one record per CDR3 protein. This sample carries fewer than 750,000 distinct CDR3 sequences, about 15% of them seen once, and the ten largest clones take around 4%. The study's findings and limits: Ophthalmopathy got predicted by the model a median around 6.8 months before its onset.

V and J are TRBV10-3 and TRBJ2-5, with D possibly being TRBD1 (7 bases). Sequenced input: blood. The source is a woman in her forties with Graves' ophthalmopathy. CDR3 sequence reads: CATQGTQETQYF. The CDR3 DNA is TGTGCCACACAGGGGACTCAAGAGACCCAGTACTTC.